The 17 T cell receptor beta chains presented below share a single source sample, sequenced in a study of shared clonotypes between healthy human individuals. Profiling relied on immunoSEQ multiplex PCR, and the TCRdb table lists in-frame clones only, not all of them. The sample yields millions of clones, 85% to 95% seen once. Sequencing used naive CD4+ T cells sorted from blood. Subset meaning: CD45RA+ positively selected. These receptors originate from a man in his late teens or twenties in good health.

The chain has TRBV10-1 and TRBJ2-1; 7 bases fit TRBD2. The CDR3 extends over 13 amino acids. The germline CDR1 and CDR2 sequences are WNHNN and SYGVQD (reference sequence). Trimming removed 1 base from V and 7 bases from J; junction bases left unmatched: 1. CDR3 bases: TGCGCCAGCAGTGAGTGGGGGGGGAATGAGCAGTTCTTC. Translating gives CASSEWGGNEQFF.

The V call is TRBV19, the J call TRBJ1-2; D possibly corresponds to TRBD1 (5 bases). Germline V gene sequence: CDR1 LNHDA, CDR2 SQIVND (reference sequence). The CDR3 is 15 amino acids. V was clipped by 8 bases and J by 3 bases, with 19 bases between them. CDR3 DNA: TGTGCCAGTGCCCCGGGAGCAAGGGGTCACTATGGCTACACCTTC. Its protein is CASAPGARGHYGYTF. Together with reference TRBV19 and TRBJ1-2, the CDR3 gives the full variable domain: DGGITQSPKYLFRKEGQNVTLSCEQNLNHDAMYWYRQDPGQGLRLIYYSQIVNDFQKGDIAEGYSVSREKKESFPLTVTSAQKNPTAFYLCASAPGARGHYGYTFGSGTRLTVV.

The chain joins TRBV6-1 to TRBJ2-4; 7 bases are a match to TRBD1. CDR1 is MNHNS, CDR2 SASEGT, per germline. The CDR3 consists of 19 residues. V shed 1 base and J 1 base; nucleotides not matched to a gene: 13. The CDR3 bases are TGTGCCAGCAGTGAAGAGACAGGGTTTAAAGAGCCGGCCAAAAACATTCAGTACTTC. Translated, it gives CASSEETGFKEPAKNIQYF.

This chain connects TRBV10-2 to TRBJ1-5; D is unresolved. The CDR3 is made up of 13 amino acids. Trimming cost V 8 bases and J 3 bases, with 11 bases left between them. Germline V gene lookup returns CDR1 WSHSY and CDR2 SAAADI. CDR3 DNA: TGCGCCAGCGCCAGCGGTTACAATCAGCCCCAGCATTTT. Amino acid sequence: CASASGYNQPQHF.

The V and J genes are TRBV6-1 and TRBJ2-7; D remains unclear. This CDR3 region has 17 residues. CDR1 MNHNS and CDR2 SASEGT come from the germline V gene. Between the trimmed V and J ends, which lost 2 bases and 0 bases, there was a span of 17 bases. DNA of the CDR3: TGTGCCAGCAGTGAATACGAGGTTGGATTCAGCTCCTACGAGCAGTACTTC. Translation: CASSEYEVGFSSYEQYF.

The sample holds one count of this clone. The V gene is TRBV10-1, the J gene TRBJ2-3, with D perhaps assigned TRBD1 or TRBD2 (5 bases each). V lost 0 bases, J lost 0 bases, and 16 bases lay in between. Germline V gives CDR1 WNHNN, CDR2 SYGVQD (reference sequence). The CDR3 is made up of 18 amino acids. CDR3 sequence (DNA): TGCGCCAGCAGTGAGTCGACTGGGACGACTTACAGCACAGATACGCAGTATTTT. It encodes CASSESTGTTYSTDTQYF.

The rearrangement joins TRBV6-6 to TRBJ2-3; TRBD2 matches at 9 bases. Germline V gives CDR1 MNHNY, CDR2 SVGAGI (reference sequence). J was trimmed by 4 bases and V by 2 bases; bases with no gene match: 7. This CDR3 spans 16 amino acids. The CDR3 DNA reads as TGTGCCAGCAGTTACGCGGCTAGCGGGAAGGCAGATACGCAGTATTTT. It is translated as CASSYAASGKADTQYF.

In its sample, this clone was seen once. The chain carries TRBV4-1 and TRBJ2-7, with 7 bases identical to TRBD1. Losses at the gene ends were 3 bases for V and 3 bases for J; bases not matched to a gene: 5. This CDR3 region has 14 residues. Germline V CDR1 and CDR2: MGHRA, YSYEKL. For the CDR3, the DNA is TGCGCCAGCAGCCACGGGACAGATGGCTACGAGCAGTACTTC. Residues: CASSHGTDGYEQYF.

Points on this clone: A read error is possible here, since a much larger clone lies one base away. The same CDR3 is also encoded by other DNA sequences in this sample. The chain couples TRBV7-9 to TRBJ2-7; D remains unclear. Between the trimmed V and J ends, which lost 3 bases and 4 bases, there was a span of 4 bases. Germline values: CDR1 SEHNR, CDR2 FQNEAQ (reference sequence). The CDR3 is 11 amino acids. The CDR3, as DNA: TGTGCCAGCAGCTTTAGTTACGAGCAGTACTTC. This gives the protein CASSFSYEQYF.

V is TRBV11-2 and J is TRBJ2-3; weak D call: TRBD2 (6 bases). V lost 5 bases, J lost 2 bases, and 14 bases lay in between. Germline CDR1 and CDR2: SGHAT and FQNNGV. The CDR3 totals 15 residues. The CDR3 DNA follows: TGTGCCAGCAGCCCAGGGACGGGAGTCACAGATACGCAGTATTTT. Encoded protein: CASSPGTGVTDTQYF.

The chain links TRBV2 to TRBJ2-3; D gene uncertain. The CDR3 covers 15 residues. The V gene's germline CDR1 is SNHLY and CDR2 FYNNEI. Trimming cost V 5 bases and J 4 bases, with 16 bases left between them. The CDR3 DNA sequence: TGTGCCAGCAGTATGAATGGGTTGGCAGCAGATACGCAGTATTTT. Translated, it gives CASSMNGLAADTQYF.

Comments on this clone: In the same sample, other DNA sequences code for this CDR3. This chain joins TRBV20-1 and TRBJ1-1; D not resolved. The CDR3 sequence is 11 residues long. The ends were cut back, 3 bases at V and 4 bases at J, with 6 bases in the middle. Germline CDR1 DFQATT, CDR2 SNEGSKA (reference sequence). The CDR3 DNA reads TGCAGTGCTAGTTCCCCCACTGAAGCTTTCTTT. Translated: CSASSPTEAFF.

The chain combines TRBV6-5 with TRBJ1-6, with a weak D call TRBD1 (6 bases). Per the germline V gene, CDR1 is MNHEY and CDR2 is SVGAGI. The V end was cut by 10 bases, the J end by 7 bases, with 8 bases between. The CDR3 runs 11 residues. DNA for the CDR3: TGTGCCACCCAGGGGAATTCACCCCTCCACTTT. Translation: CATQGNSPLHF.

Comments on this clone: The same CDR3 can be traced to other DNA sequences in this sample. The chain couples TRBV6-5 to TRBJ2-2; D remains ambiguous. CDR1 and CDR2 (germline): MNHEY, SVGAGI. V was trimmed by 0 bases and J by 4 bases, leaving 6 bases between them. The CDR3 is 14 amino acids. The CDR3 reads CASSYSTRTGELFF. The CDR3 region has the DNA TGTGCCAGCAGTTACTCGACGCGCACCGGGGAGCTGTTTTTT.

This rearrangement joins TRBV27 to TRBJ1-5; the match to TRBD1 covers 7 bases. Looked up from germline, CDR1 is MNHEY and CDR2 is SMNVEV (reference sequence). V was pared by 6 bases and J by 2 bases, with 10 bases of the junction left unmatched. The CDR3 runs 16 residues. The CDR3 DNA reads TGTGCCAGCAGATCAGGGAACAGGGGCGGCAATCAGCCCCAGCATTTT. It translates to CASRSGNRGGNQPQHF.

The chain carries TRBV20-1 and TRBJ2-7; D not certain. The CDR3 consists of 11 residues. Between the trimmed V and J ends, which lost 2 bases and 5 bases, there was a span of 7 bases. The V gene's germline CDR1 is DFQATT and CDR2 SNEGSKA (reference sequence). The CDR3 DNA follows: TGCAGTGCTAGATGGTTGCACGAGCAGTACTTC. It is translated as CSARWLHEQYF.

The V gene is TRBV19, the J gene TRBJ1-2, with 9 positions matching TRBD1. CDR3 length: 15 amino acids. Losses at the gene ends were 5 bases for V and 5 bases for J; bases not matched to a gene: 9. Germline V CDR1 and CDR2: LNHDA, SQIVND (reference sequence). In nucleotides, the CDR3 is TGTGCCAGTAGTTCCCCTGGGACAGGGAAGTATGGCTACACCTTC. This translates into CASSSPGTGKYGYTF.